The T cell receptor beta chain described here comes from a study of OX40 agonist ivuxolimab in advanced cancers. For the study at large: Among those enrolled, mean age was approximately 60 years (range roughly 23 to 79) and 75% to 85% were male. Study-wide results and limits: On average, CD8+ T cells showed a greater number of expanded clones than CD4+. No antigen was identified for the clonally expanded peripheral T cells. Among the lowest levels of clonal expansion were found in partial responders at 0.1-3.0 mg/kg.

This CDR3 contains 15 residues. Germline-derived CDR1 and CDR2 are SGHRS and YFSETQ. Trimming cost V 7 bases and J 5 bases, with 18 bases left between them. The table came from immunoSEQ multiplex PCR; TCRdb's copy has only in-frame clones and leaves some out. The sample records some 100,000 clones, 90% being singletons. As for this clone: Its antigen is not identified.

This clonotype originated in an adult with an advanced solid tumor such as melanoma, head and neck, liver or kidney cancer. This rearrangement joins TRBV5-1 to TRBJ2-2; D is possibly TRBD2 (6 bases). The material was CD4+ or CD8+ T cells sorted from blood, obtained in a trial of the OX40 agonist ivuxolimab. The CDR3 DNA is TGCGCCAGCTTGAAAGGGGACTTGAGGACCGGGGAGCTGTTTTTT. Translated, it gives CASLKGDLRTGELFF.